One T cell receptor beta chain is described in this entry. The source of the sample is a study of shared clonotypes between healthy human individuals. Genomic DNA (from each subset) was split evenly across several immunoSEQ plates. Repertoires were generated with immunoSEQ multiplex PCR, while TCRdb's copy carries only in-frame clones and drops some. The table has millions of clones, roughly nine tenths seen once. The material sequenced was naive CD4+ T cells sorted from blood. Subset described: CD45RA+ positively selected. The clonotype originates from a man between 18 and 35 years old in good health.

CDR3 bases: TGTGCCAGCAGACCAAGGGGGCAGATGTTAGGCAATGAGCAGTTCTTC. This translates into CASRPRGQMLGNEQFF. V usage is TRBV6-6 and J usage is TRBJ2-1, with 7 positions matching TRBD1. V lost 6 bases, J lost 6 bases, and 14 bases stayed unmatched. This CDR3 spans 16 amino acids. Germline assignment: CDR1 MNHNY and CDR2 SVGAGI (reference sequence).